The entry below describes one T cell receptor beta chain. Authors' analysis steps: Nucleated cell counts were estimated from reference gene primer amplification. Some clones are missing from TCRdb's copy, which holds only in-frame ones; the method was immunoSEQ multiplex PCR. The V and J calls and clone size were taken over from that table, and D and trimming were inferred from the DNA. The sample has 280,000 or so clones; about 85% are singletons. The CDR3 has 14 residues. CDR1 is SEHNR, CDR2 FQNEAQ, per germline (reference sequence). V was cut by 4 bases and J by 8 bases, with 18 bases left in between. This sample is part of a study of blood T cell repertoires in COVID-19. Study-level information: PBMCs, B-cell-depleted T cells, or T cells provided the cDNA or gDNA that made up the material.

The sample was PBMCs or T cells enriched from blood (not recorded which). V usage is TRBV7-9 and J usage is TRBJ2-7, with D hard to call. The sequence derives from a woman aged 45-65 years who had recovered from COVID-19. CDR3 in amino acids: CASSSNSPRLQQYF. CDR3 coding DNA: TGTGCCAGCAGCTCTAACTCACCACGACTCCAGCAGTACTTC. Looking up the rest from reference TRBV7-9 and TRBJ2-7 gives the full variable domain: DTGVSQNPRHKITKRGQNVTFRCDPISEHNRLYWYRQTLGQGPEFLTYFQNEAQLEKSRLLSDRFSAERPKGSFSTLEIQRTEQGDSAMYLCASSSNSPRLQQYFGPGTRLTVT.